This T cell receptor beta chain was identified during a study of blood T cell repertoires in COVID-19. About the study: Sites in the United States, Italy and Spain provided acute and convalescent COVID-19 samples. T cells, B-cell-depleted T cells, or PBMCs provided the cDNA or gDNA that served as material.

The germline CDR1 and CDR2 sequences are LNHDA and SQIVND (reference sequence). CDR3 length equals 15 residues. V was trimmed by 6 bases and J by 2 bases, leaving 14 bases between them. In the authors' workflow: By means of reference gene primer amplification, nucleated cell counts were estimated. Data came from immunoSEQ multiplex PCR; TCRdb stores just in-frame clones and leaves some out. The V and J calls and clone size are taken from that table; D and trimming were inferred from the DNA. The top ten hold 9% to 9.5% of the sample, which has roughly 300,000 clones, approximately 85% seen once. The chain has TRBV19 and TRBJ1-3; no clear D gene. The sequence came from a man between 18 and 29 years old with active or convalescent COVID-19. Sequenced input: peripheral blood. The DNA for the CDR3 is TGTGCCAGTAGCCGCGCCCTCGAAACTGGAAACACCATATATTTT. Translating it yields CASSRALETGNTIYF.